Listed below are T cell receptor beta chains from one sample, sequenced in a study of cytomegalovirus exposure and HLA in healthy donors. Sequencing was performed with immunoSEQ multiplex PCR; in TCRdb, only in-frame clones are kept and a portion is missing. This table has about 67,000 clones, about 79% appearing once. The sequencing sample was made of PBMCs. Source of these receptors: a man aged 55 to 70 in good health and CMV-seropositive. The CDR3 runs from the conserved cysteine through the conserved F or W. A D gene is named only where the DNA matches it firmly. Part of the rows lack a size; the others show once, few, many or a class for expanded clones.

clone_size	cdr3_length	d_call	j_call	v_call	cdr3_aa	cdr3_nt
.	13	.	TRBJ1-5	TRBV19	CASSIGRNQPQHF	TGTGCCAGTAGTATCGGGAGGAATCAGCCCCAGCATTTT
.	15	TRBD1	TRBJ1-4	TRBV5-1	CASSSGQGAREKLFF	TGCGCCAGCAGCTCAGGACAGGGGGCGCGGGAAAAACTGTTTTTT
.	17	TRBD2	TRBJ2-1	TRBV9	CASSVRFRAGSYNEQFF	TGTGCCAGCAGCGTCCGATTTCGAGCGGGATCCTACAATGAGCAGTTCTTC
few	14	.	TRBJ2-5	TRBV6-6	CASRTLRIQETQYF	TGTGCCAGCAGAACCTTGCGCATCCAAGAGACCCAGTACTTC
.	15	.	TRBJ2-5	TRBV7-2	CASRTVGGLQETQYF	TGTGCCAGCAGAACCGTAGGAGGTCTACAAGAGACCCAGTACTTC
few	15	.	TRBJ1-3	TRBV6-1	CASEVLVGSGNTIYF	TGTGCCAGTGAGGTTCTTGTTGGTTCTGGAAACACCATATATTTT
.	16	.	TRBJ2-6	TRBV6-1	CASSEGHHSGANVLTF	TGTGCCAGCAGTGAAGGACACCACTCTGGGGCCAACGTCCTGACTTTC
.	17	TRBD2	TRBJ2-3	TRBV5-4	CASSQSRASGSTDTQYF	TGTGCCAGTTCTCAATCGAGGGCTAGCGGAAGCACAGATACGCAGTATTTT
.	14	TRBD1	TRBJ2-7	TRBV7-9	CASSQDRGGYEQYF	TGTGCCAGCAGCCAGGACAGGGGAGGCTACGAGCAGTACTTC
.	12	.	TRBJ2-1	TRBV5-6	CASSWGPGEQFF	TGTGCCAGCAGCTGGGGCCCCGGTGAGCAGTTCTTC
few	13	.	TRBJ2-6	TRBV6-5	CASILSGANVLTF	TGTGCCAGCATCCTCTCTGGGGCCAACGTCCTGACTTTC
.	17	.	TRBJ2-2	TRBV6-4	CASSDSSRGGKEGELFF	TGTGCCAGCAGTGACTCGAGTCGTGGAGGGAAGGAAGGGGAGCTGTTTTTT
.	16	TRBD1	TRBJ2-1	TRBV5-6	CASNRDRGVLYNEQFF	TGTGCCAGCAACCGGGACAGGGGGGTCCTATACAATGAGCAGTTCTTC
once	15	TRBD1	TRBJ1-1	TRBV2	CASIRTGAPNTEAFF	TGTGCCAGCATCCGGACAGGGGCACCAAACACTGAAGCTTTCTTT
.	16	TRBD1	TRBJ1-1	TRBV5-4	CASSLGQGAGGTEAFF	TGTGCCAGCAGCCTAGGACAGGGGGCGGGGGGTACTGAAGCTTTCTTT
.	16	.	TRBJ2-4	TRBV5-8	CASSSIGGLLSNIQYF	TGTGCCAGCAGCTCGATCGGGGGGCTCTTGAGTAACATTCAGTACTTC
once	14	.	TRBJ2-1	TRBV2	CASIYERSGKEQFF	TGTGCCAGCATTTATGAAAGGTCAGGCAAGGAGCAGTTCTTC
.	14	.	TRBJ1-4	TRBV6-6	CASSYSGANEKLFF	TGTGCCAGCAGTTACTCAGGGGCTAATGAAAAACTGTTTTTT
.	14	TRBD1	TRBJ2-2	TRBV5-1	CASRPDRDTGELFF	TGCGCCAGCAGGCCGGACAGGGACACCGGGGAGCTGTTTTTT
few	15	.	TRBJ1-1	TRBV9	CASSVGFTGSTEAFF	TGTGCCAGCAGCGTAGGGTTTACGGGGTCCACTGAAGCTTTCTTT
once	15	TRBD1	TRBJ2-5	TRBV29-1	CSVADRVDWGETQYF	TGCAGCGTGGCGGACAGGGTTGATTGGGGGGAGACCCAGTACTTC
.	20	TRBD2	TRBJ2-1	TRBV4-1	CASSQDRTSGRGPSYNEQFF	TGCGCCAGCAGCCAAGACCGGACTAGCGGGAGGGGGCCTTCCTACAATGAGCAGTTCTTC
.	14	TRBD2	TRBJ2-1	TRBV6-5	CASSYSSGSNEQFF	TGTGCCAGCAGTTACTCTAGCGGGAGCAATGAGCAGTTCTTC
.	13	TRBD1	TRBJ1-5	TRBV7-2	CASSGQGNQPQHF	TGTGCCAGCAGCGGACAGGGCAATCAGCCCCAGCATTTT
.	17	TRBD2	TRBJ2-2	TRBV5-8	CASSAGGGRRNAGELFF	TGTGCCAGCAGCGCCGGGGGGGGCAGAAGGAATGCCGGGGAGCTGTTTTTT
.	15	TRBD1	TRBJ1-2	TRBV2	CASLDTGGPNYGYTF	TGTGCCAGCCTTGACACAGGGGGACCTAACTATGGCTACACCTTC
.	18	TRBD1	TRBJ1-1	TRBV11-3	CASSRMKYRGSMNTEAFF	TGTGCCAGCAGTCGTATGAAATACAGGGGTTCGATGAACACTGAAGCTTTCTTT
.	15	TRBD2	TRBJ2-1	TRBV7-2	CASSSSGGAVNEQFF	TGTGCCAGCAGCAGTAGCGGGGGGGCTGTCAATGAGCAGTTCTTC
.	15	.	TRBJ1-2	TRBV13	CASSLGATTNYGYTF	TGTGCCAGCAGCTTAGGGGCCACTACTAACTATGGCTACACCTTC
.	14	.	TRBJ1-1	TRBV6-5	CASSNQGPNTEAFF	TGTGCCAGCAGTAACCAGGGGCCTAACACTGAAGCTTTCTTT
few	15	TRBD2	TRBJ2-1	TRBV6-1	CASSLPGTSENEQFF	TGTGCCAGCAGTTTACCCGGGACTAGCGAAAATGAGCAGTTCTTC
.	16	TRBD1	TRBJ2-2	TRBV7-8	CASSPRLGQRTGELFF	TGTGCCAGCAGCCCCCGCCTGGGACAGCGCACCGGGGAGCTGTTTTTT
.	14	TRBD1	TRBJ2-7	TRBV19	CASSPTGGTYEQYF	TGTGCCAGTAGCCCAACAGGGGGAACCTACGAGCAGTACTTC
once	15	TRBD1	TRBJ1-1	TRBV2	CASRPDRAGNTEAFF	TGTGCCAGCAGGCCGGACAGGGCGGGGAACACTGAAGCTTTCTTT
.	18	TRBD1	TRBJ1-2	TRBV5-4	CASNGPGTGRGANYGYTF	TGTGCCAGCAACGGGCCCGGGACAGGGAGAGGGGCTAACTATGGCTACACCTTC
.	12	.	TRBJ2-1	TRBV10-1	CASSPSGGEQFF	TGCGCCAGCAGCCCCAGCGGTGGTGAGCAGTTCTTC
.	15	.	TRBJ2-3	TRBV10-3	CAISGATEGTDTQYF	TGTGCCATCAGTGGGGCCACAGAAGGCACAGATACGCAGTATTTT
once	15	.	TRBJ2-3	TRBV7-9	CASSPKGRVGDTQYF	TGTGCCAGCAGCCCCAAGGGCAGGGTTGGAGATACGCAGTATTTT
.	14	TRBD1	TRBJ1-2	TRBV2	CASSLGQGSYGYTF	TGTGCCAGCAGTTTGGGACAGGGGAGCTATGGCTACACCTTC
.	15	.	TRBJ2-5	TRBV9	CASSVGGAPGETQYF	TGTGCCAGCAGCGTAGGCGGGGCCCCGGGGGAGACCCAGTACTTC
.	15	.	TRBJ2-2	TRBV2	CAIEEGGQNTGELFF	TGTGCCATCGAGGAAGGGGGACAGAACACCGGGGAGCTGTTTTTT
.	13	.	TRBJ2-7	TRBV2	CASKPGLPYEQYF	TGTGCCAGCAAGCCAGGGCTACCCTACGAGCAGTACTTC
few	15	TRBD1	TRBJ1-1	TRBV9	CASSVDGTGGTEAFF	TGTGCCAGCAGCGTAGACGGGACAGGGGGGACTGAAGCTTTCTTT
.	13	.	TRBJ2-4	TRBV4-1	CASSQEPTGIQYF	TGCGCCAGCAGCCAAGAGCCGACGGGGATTCAGTACTTC